This paragraph reports one TCR beta chain. Its cognate antigen is unknown. The sample belongs to a study of T cells after yellow fever vaccination. Study details: With SMART-Seq v4 Ultra Low Input, the fractions containing low cell numbers were prepared.

CDR1 and CDR2 from the germline V gene are LGHDT and YNNKEL (reference sequence). This CDR3 is 14 amino acids long. Trimming took off 1 base at V and 1 base at J, with 7 bases between the two ends. Study-level findings and limits: Post-booster repertoires again held most primary-vaccination clones (roughly 95% CD4, 85% to 90% CD8). FACS-sorted repertoires could contain abundant clonotypes contaminating from the bulk population. Although most clonotypes did not, a small share appeared in both CD4 and CD8 compartments.

Each CDR3 protein gets one entry after TCRdb re-called the 5' RACE reads with MiXCR. Of 150,000 to 200,000 distinct CDR3 sequences in the sample, 6% to 7.5% were seen once. The chain links TRBV3-1 to TRBJ1-2; D not certain. The clonotype originates from a man between 18 and 29 years old who received the YFV17D yellow fever vaccine. Sequenced here: CD4+ T cells sorted from PBMCs, sampled about 5 days after the first yellow fever vaccination. The CDR3 reads CASSQARLNYGYTF. The CDR3 bases are TGTGCCAGCAGCCAAGCAAGACTTAACTATGGCTACACCTTC. Using reference TRBV3-1 and TRBJ1-2 for the parts outside the CDR3, the full variable domain is DTAVSQTPKYLVTQMGNDKSIKCEQNLGHDTMYWYKQDSKKFLKIMFSYNNKELIINETVPNRFSPKSPDKAHLNLHINSLELGDSAVYFCASSQARLNYGYTFGSGTRLTVV.